Below are 8 T cell receptor beta chains sequenced from a single sample in a study of T cells expressing NK-cell markers. TCRdb processed the 5' RACE reads again and assigns one entry to each CDR3 protein, with no DNA. The sample table sets out 550,000 to 600,000 distinct CDR3 sequences. The sequenced sample consisted of blood T cells: a sorted CD56 or NKG2C T cell subset, CD4+ or CD8+ T cells, or bulk PBMC T cells (not recorded which). The receptors come from a man aged 18-30 years in good health.

This chain joins TRBV24-1 and TRBJ2-4; TCRdb's D gene call, TRBD1, goes unchecked for lack of DNA. This CDR3 contains 15 residues. Germline CDR1 KGHDR, CDR2 SFDVKD. The CDR3: CATSEGGLDKNIQYF.

The chain links TRBV9 to TRBJ2-1. Germline CDR1 SGDLS, CDR2 YYNGEE. This CDR3 has 13 residues. This CDR3 reads CASSVGGLSEQFF.

CDR3 region: CASSPNGLDTYNEQFF. The genes are TRBV5-8 and TRBJ2-1; no DNA is available, so the TRBD2 call from TCRdb remains unchecked. CDR1 and CDR2 (germline): SGHTS, YDEGEE. The CDR3 contains 16 residues.

The chain has TRBV29-1 and TRBJ2-7; TCRdb selects TRBD2, and the lack of DNA leaves this call unchecked. Germline V gene data show CDR1 as SQVTM and CDR2 as ANQGSEA. The CDR3 has 14 residues. The CDR3 region is CSVLLEGRRYEQYF.

The chain is built from TRBV4-2 and TRBJ2-3. The CDR3 totals 17 residues. Germline CDR1 is LGHNA and CDR2 is YNFKEQ. CDR3 region: CASSTQVGLISTDTQYF.

The V gene is TRBV14, the J gene TRBJ2-3; TCRdb outputs TRBD1, but without DNA this stays unchecked. Germline V gene sequence: CDR1 SGHDN, CDR2 FVKESK. This CDR3 is built from 14 residues. This chain's CDR3 is CASSPQGASDTQYF.

The chain is built from TRBV10-3 and TRBJ1-1. The germline CDR1 and CDR2 sequences are ENHRY and SYGVKD. This CDR3 is built from 13 residues. The CDR3 reads CAIRGDRSTEAFF.

The rearrangement joins TRBV20-1 to TRBJ2-7; the TCRdb call, TRBD2, lacks DNA for checking. The CDR3 length is 14 residues. Per the germline V gene, CDR1 is DFQATT and CDR2 is SNEGSKA (reference sequence). The CDR3 sequence is CSASSGSRAYEQYF.